The 25 T cell receptor beta chains listed next were all sequenced from one sample in a study of STAT5B mutations in CD4+ large granular lymphocyte leukemia. Produced via immunoSEQ multiplex PCR; TCRdb's table is partial and in-frame only. The sample contains around 30,000 clones, roughly 76% of which appear only once. The sample consisted of CD4+ T cells from blood buffy coats. The receptors were sampled from a human donor in good health.

This chain uses TRBV5-5 with TRBJ1-2; 8 nucleotides align to TRBD1. V lost 3 bases and J lost 3; bases outside the gene matches: 7. The CDR3 sequence is 15 residues long. Germline V gene lookup returns CDR1 SGHKS and CDR2 YYEKEE (reference sequence). DNA of the CDR3: TGTGCCAGCAGCTCCCGGGACAGGAGTTACTATGGCTACACCTTC. Translating gives CASSSRDRSYYGYTF.

This clone was counted once. The chain links TRBV6-4 to TRBJ1-4; D is unclear. This CDR3 contains 15 residues. Between the trimmed V and J ends, which lost 4 bases and 3 bases, there was a span of 12 bases. In germline, CDR1 is MRHNA, CDR2 SNTAGT. CDR3 DNA: TGTGCCAGCAGTGGGAGAGGGAGTTCTAATGAAAAACTGTTTTTT. It encodes CASSGRGSSNEKLFF.

The chain recombines TRBV7-7 with TRBJ2-2; a weak D match, TRBD1 (6 bases). Deletions cut 6 bases from V and 3 bases from J, with 14 bases between. This CDR3 has 15 amino acids. Germline V CDR1 and CDR2: SSHAT, FNYEAQ (reference sequence). CDR3 protein: CASSPDRPHTGELFF. The CDR3 DNA reads as TGTGCCAGCAGTCCCGACAGGCCCCACACCGGGGAGCTGTTTTTT.

This clone appeared a few times. This sequence joins TRBV2 and TRBJ1-1; 7 nucleotides agree with TRBD1. Germline V lookup: CDR1 SNHLY, CDR2 FYNNEI. This CDR3 region has 15 residues. V lost 6 bases and J lost 1; bases outside the gene matches: 8. CDR3 sequence (DNA): TGTGCCAGCAGGCCCGCCGGGACAGCGAACACTGAAGCTTTCTTT. Its protein product is CASRPAGTANTEAFF. The full variable domain, in which reference TRBV2 and TRBJ1-1 provide the parts outside the CDR3, is EPEVTQTPSHQVTQMGQEVILRCVPISNHLYFYWYRQILGQKVEFLVSFYNNEISEKSEIFDDQFSVERPDGSNFTLKIRSTKLEDSAMYFCASRPAGTANTEAFFGQGTRLTVV.

V usage is TRBV20-1 and J usage is TRBJ2-1, with D maybe TRBD2 (5 bases). The CDR3 is 11 residues long. V lost 5 bases, J lost 3 bases, and 5 bases lay in between. The germline V gene has CDR1 DFQATT and CDR2 SNEGSKA (reference sequence). The CDR3 nucleotides are TGCAGTGCTCGGGGCTACAATGAGCAGTTCTTC. Its protein product is CSARGYNEQFF.

This chain connects TRBV2 to TRBJ1-6; D gene uncertain. Looked up from germline, CDR1 is SNHLY and CDR2 is FYNNEI. The V end was cut by 5 bases, the J end by 7 bases, with 9 bases between. The length of the CDR3 is 13 residues. The CDR3 protein is CASSWRANSPLHF. The DNA for the CDR3 is TGTGCCAGCAGTTGGAGGGCCAATTCACCCCTCCACTTT.

The CDR3 reads CAWSVLEQGNSPLHF. As DNA, the CDR3 is TGTGCCTGGAGTGTACTCGAACAGGGGAATTCACCCCTCCACTTT. V usage is TRBV30 and J usage is TRBJ1-6; 7 positions match TRBD1. With V trimmed by 0 bases and J by 7 bases, 6 bases remained unmatched. The CDR3 covers 15 residues. The germline V gene encodes CDR1 GTSNPN and CDR2 SVGIG (reference sequence).

This chain links TRBV5-4 with TRBJ1-1; D unresolved. Germline CDR1 is SGHNT and CDR2 is YYREEE (reference sequence). The CDR3 totals 14 residues. Trimming stripped 0 bases from V and 6 bases from J, with 12 bases between. The CDR3 coding sequence is TGTGCCAGCAGCTTGGCCCGGCAGGATCCTGAAGCTTTCTTT. This encodes CASSLARQDPEAFF.

This clone has just a few counts. The V and J genes are TRBV6-5 and TRBJ2-2; tentatively, D is TRBD1 or TRBD2 (5 bases each). Germline loops: CDR1 MNHEY, CDR2 SVGAGI. V gave up 8 bases and J gave up 5 bases, with 18 bases separating them. The length of the CDR3 is 15 residues. The CDR3 here is CASSGPHRGTGELFF. The CDR3 coding sequence is TGTGCCAGCTCGGGACCGCATCGAGGGACCGGGGAGCTGTTTTTT.

V is TRBV15 and J is TRBJ1-4; the D gene is possibly TRBD1 (5 bases). Trimming left V 0 bases short and J 5 bases short, with 10 bases between. Per germline, CDR1 LNHNV and CDR2 YYDKDF (reference sequence). This CDR3 spans 15 amino acids. CDR3 loop: CATSRDGTENEKLFF. Here the CDR3 DNA reads TGTGCCACCAGCAGAGATGGGACGGAAAATGAAAAACTGTTTTTT.

In this sample, this clone turned up a few times. V and J are TRBV15 and TRBJ1-5; 9 nucleotides match TRBD1. CDR1 LNHNV and CDR2 YYDKDF come from the germline V gene (reference sequence). CDR3 size: 17 residues. The trim removed 3 bases at V and 2 bases at J, leaving 8 bases unmatched. Written as DNA, the CDR3 is TGTGCCACCAGCAGTGAACAGGGGGCGCGGGGCAATCAGCCCCAGCATTTT. This translates into CATSSEQGARGNQPQHF.

This chain uses TRBV28 with TRBJ1-2; D gene uncertain. This CDR3 is 13 amino acids long. Germline CDR1 MDHEN, CDR2 SYDVKM. V was shortened by 6 bases and J by 1 base, with 9 bases between the two germline ends. The CDR3 loop is CASSAALNYGYTF. CDR3 coding DNA: TGTGCCAGCAGCGCCGCGCTTAACTATGGCTACACCTTC.

The genes are TRBV6-1 and TRBJ2-1; 8 bases match TRBD1. The CDR3 runs 16 residues. Per germline, CDR1 MNHNS and CDR2 SASEGT. The ends lost 4 bases at V and 2 bases at J; junction bases unmatched: 7. The CDR3 reads CASSGPGTGAYNEQFF. The CDR3 nucleotides read TGTGCCAGCAGTGGACCCGGGACAGGAGCCTACAATGAGCAGTTCTTC.

The chain's CDR3 is CASSLPEAANEQFF. In DNA form, the CDR3 reads TGTGCCAGCAGCTTGCCTGAGGCGGCAAATGAGCAGTTCTTC. The chain links TRBV5-4 to TRBJ2-1; no clear D gene. Trimming pared 1 base from V and 7 bases from J, leaving 12 bases between. This CDR3 comprises 14 residues. The germline V gene has CDR1 SGHNT and CDR2 YYREEE (reference sequence).

Concerning this clone itself: The junction does not match germline at one end; this may be a read error. Other nucleotide sequences from this sample produce the same CDR3. V gene TRBV5-1 combines with J gene TRBJ1-1; D may be TRBD1 (6 bases). The CDR3 has 15 amino acids. The germline gives CDR1 SGHRS, CDR2 YFSETQ. The CDR3 protein is CASSLGQAPNTEAFF. DNA for the CDR3: TGCGCCAGCAGCTTGGGACAGGCCCCGAACACCGAAGCTTTCTTT.

The chain combines TRBV2 with TRBJ1-5; no clear D. The CDR3 covers 14 residues. Germline-derived CDR1 and CDR2 are SNHLY and FYNNEI. V lost 4 bases, J lost 7 bases, and 14 bases lay in between. CDR3 in amino acids: CASSALARGQPQHF. As DNA, the CDR3 is TGTGCCAGCAGTGCGTTGGCCCGCGGGCAGCCCCAGCATTTT.

The chain uses TRBV6-5 and TRBJ1-2, with D perhaps matching TRBD1 (5 bases). This CDR3 spans 15 amino acids. V was shortened by 0 bases and J by 2 bases, with 10 bases between the two germline ends. The germline CDR1 and CDR2 sequences are MNHEY and SVGAGI. The CDR3, as DNA: TGTGCCAGCAGTTACTCGAATGCAGGGAACTATGGCTACACCTTC. It yields the protein CASSYSNAGNYGYTF.

This sequence joins TRBV7-6 and TRBJ2-1; 9 bases are a match to TRBD2. With V trimmed by 1 base and J by 7 bases, 8 bases remained unmatched. The length of the CDR3 is 16 residues. Looked up from germline, CDR1 is SGHVS and CDR2 is FNYEAQ. The CDR3 spells CASSLVGAGGENEQFF. The DNA for the CDR3 is TGTGCCAGCAGCTTAGTAGGGGCGGGAGGGGAAAATGAGCAGTTCTTC.

This chain links TRBV7-9 with TRBJ2-7; 9 bases fit TRBD1. The V and J ends lost 8 bases and 3 bases, in that order; junction bases with no gene match: 5. Per the germline V gene, CDR1 is SEHNR and CDR2 is FQNEAQ (reference sequence). The CDR3 is 13 amino acids. CDR3: CASVRDRVYEQYF. The CDR3 DNA reads as TGTGCCAGCGTTCGGGACAGGGTCTACGAGCAGTACTTC.

As concerns this clone: Relative to the germline gene, one junction end is altered; a read error may explain this. The CDR3 nucleotides are TGCGCCAGCAGCTTGTTAGGCAGGAACTTTGGCTACACCTTC. It codes for CASSLLGRNFGYTF. This chain links TRBV5-1 with TRBJ1-2; D remains unclear. The CDR3 length is 14 residues. Germline V lookup: CDR1 SGHRS, CDR2 YFSETQ.

CDR3: CASSDLEDSPLHF. The DNA for the CDR3 is TGTGCCAGCAGTGATCTGGAGGATTCACCCCTCCACTTT. V usage is TRBV2 and J usage is TRBJ1-6, with D unresolved. The V gene lost 3 bases and the J gene lost 8 bases, with 8 bases spanning the gap. CDR1 is SNHLY and CDR2 is FYNNEI in the germline V gene. This CDR3 contains 13 residues.

Of note for this clone: One junction end disagrees with the germline gene, perhaps due to a read error. V and J are TRBV20-1 and TRBJ2-5; the match to TRBD2 covers 12 bases. CDR1 is DFQATT, CDR2 SNEGSKA, per germline (reference sequence). There are 11 residues in the CDR3. The CDR3 DNA reads as TGCAGTGCTGGACTAGCGGGGCTGGCGAACTTC. It is translated as CSAGLAGLANF.

This chain links TRBV7-9 with TRBJ2-1; D ambiguous. V lost 1 base and J lost 2, with 3 bases in between. The CDR3 is 13 amino acids. Per the germline V gene, CDR1 is SEHNR and CDR2 is FQNEAQ (reference sequence). The chain's CDR3 is CASSLGPYNEQFF. The CDR3 region has the DNA TGTGCCAGCAGCTTAGGGCCCTACAATGAGCAGTTCTTC.

In its sample, this clone was seen a few times. The chain recombines TRBV6-1 with TRBJ1-2, with TRBD1 as a possible D gene (5 bases). The CDR3 is 15 residues long. Germline V gene lookup returns CDR1 MNHNS and CDR2 SASEGT. Trimming took off 5 bases at V and 2 bases at J, with 15 bases between the two ends. The CDR3 reads CASSPRQNVNYGYTF. For the CDR3, the DNA is TGTGCCAGCAGTCCAAGACAGAATGTAAACTATGGCTACACCTTC.

The gene calls are TRBV29-1 and TRBJ2-6, with 9 bases that match TRBD1. Germline-derived CDR1 and CDR2 are SQVTM and ANQGSEA. The CDR3 has 18 residues. Trimming at V came to 1 base and at J to 0 bases, leaving 7 bases not matched to a gene. CDR3 sequence (DNA): TGCAGCGTTGAAGTAACCGGGACAGGGATCTCTGGGGCCAACGTCCTGACTTTC. It codes for CSVEVTGTGISGANVLTF. Full variable domain (rest looked up from reference TRBV29-1 and TRBJ2-6): SAVISQKPSRDICQRGTSLTIQCQVDSQVTMMFWYRQQPGQSLTLIATANQGSEATYESGFVIDKFPISRPNLTFSTLTVSNMSPEDSSIYLCSVEVTGTGISGANVLTFGAGSRLTVL.